A single sample is the source of the 5 T cell receptor beta chains below, sequenced in a study of blood T cell repertoires in COVID-19. Generated by immunoSEQ multiplex PCR, the TCRdb table keeps only in-frame clones and is missing some. Of 350,000 to 550,000 clones listed, 87% are singletons. Sequenced: PBMCs or T cells enriched from blood (not recorded which). These receptors all stem from a woman under 30 with acute COVID-19.

This chain joins TRBV6-5 and TRBJ1-2; no firm D call. The V and J ends lost 8 bases and 1 base respectively, with 5 bases between them. The germline V gene encodes CDR1 MNHEY and CDR2 SVGAGI. The CDR3 has 11 residues. CDR3 sequence: CASVGNYGYTF. CDR3 sequence (DNA): TGTGCCAGCGTCGGTAACTATGGCTACACCTTC.

The gene calls are TRBV4-1 and TRBJ1-1; 8 bases are shared with TRBD1. J gave up 0 bases and V 4 bases, and 1 base lay outside the gene matches. CDR3 length: 14 residues. Germline V gives CDR1 MGHRA, CDR2 YSYEKL. CDR3 sequence (DNA): TGCGCCAGCAGCCTGGGACAGGTGAACACTGAAGCTTTCTTT. Translated: CASSLGQVNTEAFF.

The CDR3 is CSASDRGYEQYF. DNA for the CDR3: TGCAGTGCCAGTGACAGGGGATACGAGCAGTACTTC. The chain has TRBV20-1 and TRBJ2-7, with 8 positions matching TRBD1. This CDR3 comprises 12 residues. Germline V gene data show CDR1 as DFQATT and CDR2 as SNEGSKA (reference sequence). V gave up 6 bases and J gave up 4 bases; unmatched junction bases: 5.

The CDR3 DNA follows: TGTGCCAGCAGTTACAGGGAGTTGGTCACCGGGGAGCTGTTTTTT. Its translation: CASSYRELVTGELFF. J is TRBJ2-2 and V is TRBV28; TRBD1 is a possible D gene (6 bases). Trimming removed 4 bases from V and 4 bases from J, with 13 bases in between. This CDR3 is 15 amino acids long. CDR1 and CDR2 from the germline V gene are MDHEN and SYDVKM.

The chain couples TRBV6-6 to TRBJ1-5, with D tentatively TRBD1 (6 bases). CDR3 size: 16 residues. Trimming stripped 3 bases from V and 6 bases from J, with 18 bases between. Germline V gene sequence: CDR1 MNHNY, CDR2 SVGAGI (reference sequence). In DNA, the CDR3 is TGTGCCAGCAGTTATACTGGGGGCAGGGACGGTCAGCCCCAGCATTTT. Translating it yields CASSYTGGRDGQPQHF.